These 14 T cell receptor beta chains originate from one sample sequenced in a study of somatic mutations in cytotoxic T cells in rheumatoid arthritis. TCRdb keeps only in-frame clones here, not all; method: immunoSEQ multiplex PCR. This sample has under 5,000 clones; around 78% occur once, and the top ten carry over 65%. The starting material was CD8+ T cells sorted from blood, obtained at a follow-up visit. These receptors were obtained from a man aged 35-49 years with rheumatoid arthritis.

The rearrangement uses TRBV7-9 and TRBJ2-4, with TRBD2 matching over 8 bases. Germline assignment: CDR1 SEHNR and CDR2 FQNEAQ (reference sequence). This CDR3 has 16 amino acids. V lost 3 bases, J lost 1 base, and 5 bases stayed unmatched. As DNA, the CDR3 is TGTGCCAGCAGCTTCCCAGCGGGAGTCGCCAAAAACATTCAGTACTTC. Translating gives CASSFPAGVAKNIQYF. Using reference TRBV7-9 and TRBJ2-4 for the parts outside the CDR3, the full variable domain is DTGVSQNPRHKITKRGQNVTFRCDPISEHNRLYWYRQTLGQGPEFLTYFQNEAQLEKSRLLSDRFSAERPKGSFSTLEIQRTEQGDSAMYLCASSFPAGVAKNIQYFGAGTRLSVL.

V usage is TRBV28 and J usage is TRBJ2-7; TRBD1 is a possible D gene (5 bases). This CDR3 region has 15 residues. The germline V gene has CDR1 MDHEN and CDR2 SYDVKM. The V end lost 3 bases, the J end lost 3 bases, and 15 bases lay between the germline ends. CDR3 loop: CASSFRTDIYYEQYF. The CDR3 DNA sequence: TGTGCCAGCAGTTTCCGGACGGACATATACTACGAGCAGTACTTC.

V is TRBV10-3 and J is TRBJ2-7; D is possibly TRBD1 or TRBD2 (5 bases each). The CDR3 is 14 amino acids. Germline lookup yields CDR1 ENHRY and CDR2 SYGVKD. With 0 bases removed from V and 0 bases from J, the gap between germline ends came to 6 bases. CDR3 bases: TGTGCCATCAGTGAGTCGGGGGACTCCTACGAGCAGTACTTC. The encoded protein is CAISESGDSYEQYF.

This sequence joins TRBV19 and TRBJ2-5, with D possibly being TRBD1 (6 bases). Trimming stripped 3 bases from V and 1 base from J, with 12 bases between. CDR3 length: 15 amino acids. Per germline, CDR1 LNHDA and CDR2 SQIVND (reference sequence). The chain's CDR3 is CASSIGSGVQETQYF. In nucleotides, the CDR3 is TGTGCCAGTAGTATCGGGTCAGGGGTCCAAGAGACCCAGTACTTC. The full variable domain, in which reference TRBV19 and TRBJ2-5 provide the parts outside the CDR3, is DGGITQSPKYLFRKEGQNVTLSCEQNLNHDAMYWYRQDPGQGLRLIYYSQIVNDFQKGDIAEGYSVSREKKESFPLTVTSAQKNPTAFYLCASSIGSGVQETQYFGPGTRLLVL.

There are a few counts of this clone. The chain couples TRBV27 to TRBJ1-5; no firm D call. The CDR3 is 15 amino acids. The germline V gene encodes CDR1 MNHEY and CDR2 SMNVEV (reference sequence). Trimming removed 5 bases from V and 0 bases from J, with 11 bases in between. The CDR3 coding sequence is TGTGCCAGCAGTCCCCGACGGAATAGCAATCAGCCCCAGCATTTT. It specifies CASSPRRNSNQPQHF.

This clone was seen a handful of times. The CDR3 reads CASSIGQGADTQYF. DNA for the CDR3: TGTGCCAGTAGTATAGGACAGGGGGCAGATACGCAGTATTTT. The genes are TRBV19 and TRBJ2-3, with 9 bases aligning to TRBD1. The CDR3 is 14 residues long. The ends lost 1 base at V and 4 bases at J; junction bases unmatched: 0. Germline CDR1 and CDR2: LNHDA and SQIVND (reference sequence).

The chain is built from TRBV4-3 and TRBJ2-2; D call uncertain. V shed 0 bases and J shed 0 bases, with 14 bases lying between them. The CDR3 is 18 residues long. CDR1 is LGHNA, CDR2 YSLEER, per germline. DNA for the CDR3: TGCGCCAGCAGCCAAGATCTGGGTCGGGCCGCGAACACCGGGGAGCTGTTTTTT. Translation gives CASSQDLGRAANTGELFF.

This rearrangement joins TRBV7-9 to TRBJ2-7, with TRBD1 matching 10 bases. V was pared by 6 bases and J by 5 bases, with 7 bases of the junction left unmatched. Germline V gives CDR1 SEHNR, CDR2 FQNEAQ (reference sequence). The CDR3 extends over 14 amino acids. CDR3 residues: CASRERQGADEQYF. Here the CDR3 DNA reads TGTGCCAGCAGGGAGAGACAGGGGGCTGACGAGCAGTACTTC.

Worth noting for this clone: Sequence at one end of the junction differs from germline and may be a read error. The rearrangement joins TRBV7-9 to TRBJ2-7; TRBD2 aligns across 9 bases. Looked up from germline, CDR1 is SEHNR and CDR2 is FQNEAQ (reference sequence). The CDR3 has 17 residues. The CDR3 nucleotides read TGTGCCAGCAGCCCCCTCGGGGCGGGAGGGCCGGCGGGTTCTCTTAGCTTC. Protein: CASSPLGAGGPAGSLSF.

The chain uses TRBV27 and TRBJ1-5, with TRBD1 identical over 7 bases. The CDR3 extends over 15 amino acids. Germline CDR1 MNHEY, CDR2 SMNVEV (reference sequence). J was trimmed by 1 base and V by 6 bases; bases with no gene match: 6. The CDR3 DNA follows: TGTGCCAGCAGAAGCCGACAGGGAAGCAATCAGCCCCAGCATTTT. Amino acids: CASRSRQGSNQPQHF.

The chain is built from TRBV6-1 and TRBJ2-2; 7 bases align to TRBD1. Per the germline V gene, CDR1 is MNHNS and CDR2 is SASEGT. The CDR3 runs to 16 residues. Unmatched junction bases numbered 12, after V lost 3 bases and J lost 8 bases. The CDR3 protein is CASSDRYTTGEGELFF. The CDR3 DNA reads TGTGCCAGCAGTGACCGCTATACTACAGGGGAAGGGGAGCTGTTTTTT.

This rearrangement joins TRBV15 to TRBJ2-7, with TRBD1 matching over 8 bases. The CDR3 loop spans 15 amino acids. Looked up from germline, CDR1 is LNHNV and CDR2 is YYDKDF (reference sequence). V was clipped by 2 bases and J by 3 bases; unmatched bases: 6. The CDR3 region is CATSRQGAQIYEQYF. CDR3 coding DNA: TGTGCCACCAGCAGACAGGGGGCGCAGATCTACGAGCAGTACTTC.

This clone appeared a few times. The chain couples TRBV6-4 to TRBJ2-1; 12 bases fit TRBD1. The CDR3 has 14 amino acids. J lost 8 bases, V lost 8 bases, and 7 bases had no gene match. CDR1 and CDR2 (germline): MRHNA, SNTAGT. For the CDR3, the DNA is TGTGCCAGCCAAGGGACAGGGGGCGGGGATGAGCAGTTCTTC. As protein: CASQGTGGGDEQFF.

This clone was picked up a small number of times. In nucleotides, the CDR3 is TGTGCCAGCAGTCTAGCGGGAGGGCATGAAAATGAGCAGTTCTTC. The encoded protein is CASSLAGGHENEQFF. J is TRBJ2-1 and V is TRBV7-9; 12 bases agree with TRBD2. V was pared by 6 bases and J by 7 bases, with 7 bases of the junction left unmatched. Germline assignment: CDR1 SEHNR and CDR2 FQNEAQ (reference sequence). This CDR3 is 15 amino acids long.